A single sample is the source of the 2 T cell receptor beta chains below, sequenced in a study of vaccination effects on CD4 cells after COVID-19 (dated by TCRdb to between 2021 and 2024). To identify antigen-specific CD4+ T cell clonotypes by their expansion, the ViraFEST assay first stimulated PBMC with viral peptide pools and then applied TCR sequencing. After roughly 11 days of culture, CD4+ T cells were isolated with the EasySep CD4+ T cell isolation kit. Two doses of either the BNT162b2 or the mRNA-1273 mRNA SARS-CoV-2 vaccine were administered to participants. Their antigens are not known. The method behind the library was the immunoSEQ multiplex PCR assay. Drawn from immuneACCESS, this table holds only the in-frame rearrangements with V and J called that TCRdb kept. Clones are partly lost; checked studies trace under half to an unresolved V gene and leave the rest unexplained. The sample includes 57,000 or so clones, with 55% to 85% observed a single time. The top ten constitute roughly 1.2% of the sample.

Here the sequenced sample was CD4+ T cells from PBMCs cultured with HCoV-229E spike peptides, taken after COVID-19 vaccination. This specimen's cell subset or site label, per the study, means: HCoV-229E spike overlapping peptide pool stimulation. These receptors originate from a human donor who received a COVID-19 vaccine.

The chain links TRBV18 to TRBJ2-2; D possibly uses TRBD1 or TRBD2 (5 bases each). V dropped 3 bases and J dropped 0 bases, with 8 bases sitting between them. The CDR3 is 15 amino acids. The germline CDR1 and CDR2 sequences are KGHSH and LQKENI. This CDR3 reads CASSPGTANTGELFF. The CDR3 region has the DNA TGTGCCAGCTCACCCGGGACCGCGAACACCGGGGAGCTGTTTTTT.

The genes are TRBV5-1 and TRBJ2-1; maybe TRBD1 (6 bases). Between the trimmed V and J ends, which lost 0 bases and 7 bases, there was a span of 11 bases. The CDR3 is 14 amino acids. The germline V gene encodes CDR1 SGHRS and CDR2 YFSETQ. The DNA for the CDR3 is TGCGCCAGCAGCTTGGGGCCCAGGGGAAATGAGCAGTTCTTC. This sequence encodes CASSLGPRGNEQFF.